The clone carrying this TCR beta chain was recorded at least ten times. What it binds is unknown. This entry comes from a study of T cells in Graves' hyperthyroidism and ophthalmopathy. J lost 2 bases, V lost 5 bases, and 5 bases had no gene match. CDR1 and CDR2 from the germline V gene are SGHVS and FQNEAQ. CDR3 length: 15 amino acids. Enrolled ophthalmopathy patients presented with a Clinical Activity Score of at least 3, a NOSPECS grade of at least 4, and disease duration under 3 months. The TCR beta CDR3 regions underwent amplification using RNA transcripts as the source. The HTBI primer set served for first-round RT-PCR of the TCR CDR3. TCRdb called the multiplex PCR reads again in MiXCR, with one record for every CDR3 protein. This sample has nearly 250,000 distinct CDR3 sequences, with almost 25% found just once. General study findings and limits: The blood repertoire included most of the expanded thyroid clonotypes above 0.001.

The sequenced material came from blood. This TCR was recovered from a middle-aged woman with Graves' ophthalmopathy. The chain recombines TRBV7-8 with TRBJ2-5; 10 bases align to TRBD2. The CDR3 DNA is TGTGCCAGCAGCAACCGACTAGCGGGTCAAGAGACCCAGTACTTC. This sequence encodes CASSNRLAGQETQYF.